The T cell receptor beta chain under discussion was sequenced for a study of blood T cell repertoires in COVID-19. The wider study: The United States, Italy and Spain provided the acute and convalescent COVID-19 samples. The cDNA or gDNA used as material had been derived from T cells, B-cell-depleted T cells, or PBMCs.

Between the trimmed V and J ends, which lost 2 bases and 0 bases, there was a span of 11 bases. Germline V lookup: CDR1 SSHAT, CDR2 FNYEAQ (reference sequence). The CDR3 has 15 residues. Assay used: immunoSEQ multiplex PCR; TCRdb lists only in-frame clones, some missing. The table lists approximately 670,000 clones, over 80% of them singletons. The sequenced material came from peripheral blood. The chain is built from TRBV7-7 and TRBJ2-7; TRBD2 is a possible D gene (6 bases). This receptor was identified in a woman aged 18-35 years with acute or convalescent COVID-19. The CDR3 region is CASSLKDGSSYEQYF. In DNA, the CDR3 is TGTGCCAGCAGCTTAAAGGACGGGAGCTCCTACGAGCAGTACTTC.